This T cell receptor (beta chain) came from a study of blood T cell repertoires in COVID-19. CDR3 size: 12 residues. Germline V gene data show CDR1 as PRHDT and CDR2 as FYEKMQ (reference sequence). The ends were cut back, 4 bases at V and 3 bases at J, with 4 bases in the middle. Clones were read by immunoSEQ multiplex PCR, and TCRdb kept only the in-frame ones, dropping some. The sample carries some 120,000 clones, more than 70% recorded once. The sample comprised peripheral blood. The chain links TRBV13 to TRBJ2-1; D is unclear. The source of this sequence is a woman aged 80 or over with COVID-19, enrolled during active disease. CDR3 bases: TGTGCCAGCAGCTCAGACTACAATGAGCAGTTCTTC. Protein product: CASSSDYNEQFF.